This is a list of T cell receptor beta chains from one sample in a study of Ad26.COV2.S vaccination and SARS-CoV-2 variants. TCRdb's table, derived via immunoSEQ multiplex PCR, lists solely in-frame clones and lacks some. The sample has around 420,000 clones; around 87% are singletons. This material consisted of peripheral blood, taken in a trial of Ad26.COV2.S vaccine versus placebo. The receptors were gathered from a person aged 18-60 years who received the Ad26.COV2.S COVID-19 vaccine or a placebo. CDR3s include the opening cysteine and the closing phenylalanine or tryptophan. A D gene is named only where the DNA matches it firmly. Clone size, where shown, is once, few, many, or a class for clones that have expanded.

D: NA; V: TRBV28; size: NA; J: TRBJ1-3; DNA: TGTGCCACCTGGGGAGGGTCCTCTGGAAACACCATATATTTT; CDR3: CATWGGSSGNTIYF
D: NA; V: TRBV7-9; size: NA; J: TRBJ2-7; DNA: TGTGCCAGCAGCTTAGGTAACGAGCAGTACTTC; CDR3: CASSLGNEQYF
D: TRBD1; V: TRBV19; size: once; J: TRBJ2-7; DNA: TGTGCCAGTGCTCCGGGACAGGGCTACGAGCAGTACTTC; CDR3: CASAPGQGYEQYF
D: TRBD1; V: TRBV6-5; size: NA; J: TRBJ2-5; DNA: TGTGCCAGCAGTTATGCCGGACAGGCCCTGCCCGAGACCCAGTACTTC; CDR3: CASSYAGQALPETQYF
D: NA; V: TRBV7-2; size: NA; J: TRBJ2-2; DNA: TGTGCCAGCAGCTTAGAGGGGTGGGCCACCGGGGAGCTGTTTTTT; CDR3: CASSLEGWATGELFF
D: NA; V: TRBV5-1; size: NA; J: TRBJ1-1; DNA: TGCGCCAACAGCTGGGGCCAGGGCCCGAACACTGAAGCTTTCTTT; CDR3: CANSWGQGPNTEAFF
D: NA; V: TRBV30; size: NA; J: TRBJ1-6; DNA: TGTGCCTGGAGTGAGCGCGAGGAGTCACCCCTCCACTTT; CDR3: CAWSEREESPLHF
D: NA; V: TRBV5-1; size: NA; J: TRBJ1-3; DNA: TGCGCCAGCAGCTATGATTATATTCTCTCTGGAAACACCATATATTTT; CDR3: CASSYDYILSGNTIYF
D: NA; V: TRBV5-1; size: NA; J: TRBJ2-1; DNA: TGCGCCAGCAGCTTGGGGCAGGGATCGTACAATGAGCAGTTCTTC; CDR3: CASSLGQGSYNEQFF
D: NA; V: TRBV7-9; size: NA; J: TRBJ2-5; DNA: TGTGCCAGCAGCTTGTCCCCTAGCGCACGGACCCAGTACTTC; CDR3: CASSLSPSARTQYF
D: NA; V: TRBV7-9; size: NA; J: TRBJ2-5; DNA: TGTGCCAGCAGCCCAAGACAGGATCAGTACCAAGAGACCCAGTACTTC; CDR3: CASSPRQDQYQETQYF
D: TRBD2; V: TRBV28; size: NA; J: TRBJ2-1; DNA: TGTGCCAGCAGACCGACTAGCGGGGGATCCTACAATGAGCAGTTCTTC; CDR3: CASRPTSGGSYNEQFF
D: NA; V: TRBV19; size: NA; J: TRBJ2-7; DNA: TGTGCCAGTAGTCTGACGGCAGTCTCCTACGAGCAGTACTTC; CDR3: CASSLTAVSYEQYF
D: NA; V: TRBV19; size: NA; J: TRBJ2-7; DNA: TGTGCCAGTAAACAGGGAGATCTCGAGCAGTACTTC; CDR3: CASKQGDLEQYF
D: NA; V: TRBV11-2; size: NA; J: TRBJ2-4; DNA: TGTGCCAGCAGCTTTACAGGCGACGTGTCTTACTTC; CDR3: CASSFTGDVSYF
D: NA; V: TRBV4-1; size: NA; J: TRBJ1-5; DNA: TGCGCCAGCAGCCAAGGATATGTAGGGTTCAATCAGCCCCAGCATTTT; CDR3: CASSQGYVGFNQPQHF
D: TRBD2; V: TRBV11-2; size: NA; J: TRBJ2-2; DNA: TGTGCCAGCAGCTACACCGGGGGGGGCTTCGACGCCGGGGAGCTGTTTTTT; CDR3: CASSYTGGGFDAGELFF
D: NA; V: TRBV18; size: NA; J: TRBJ1-2; DNA: TGTGCCAGCTCAGGGGGCGCGGAAGGCAGCTACACCTTC; CDR3: CASSGGAEGSYTF
D: TRBD2; V: TRBV7-2; size: once; J: TRBJ2-1; DNA: TGTGCCAGCAGCTTACTAGCGGGGGGGCCTAATGAGCAGTTCTTC; CDR3: CASSLLAGGPNEQFF
D: TRBD1; V: TRBV27; size: NA; J: TRBJ2-2; DNA: TGTGCCAGCAGGAAACTCGGACAGGGGGAGGGAACCGGGGAGCTGTTTTTT; CDR3: CASRKLGQGEGTGELFF
D: NA; V: TRBV11-1; size: NA; J: TRBJ1-1; DNA: TGTGCCAGCAGCTTAGAGGGGAACACTGAAGCTTTCTTT; CDR3: CASSLEGNTEAFF
D: NA; V: TRBV5-1; size: NA; J: TRBJ2-7; DNA: TGCGCCAGCAGCCCGGCGGGCCTGGAGGAAGAGCAGTACTTC; CDR3: CASSPAGLEEEQYF
D: TRBD2; V: TRBV6-2/TRBV6-3; size: once; J: TRBJ2-3; DNA: TGTGCCAGCAGTTACGGGCTAGCGGGGGGGTTCACAGATACGCAGTATTTT; CDR3: CASSYGLAGGFTDTQYF
D: NA; V: TRBV6-5; size: NA; J: TRBJ1-5; DNA: TGTGCCAGCAGTTACTCGTTACCTAGGGACAATCAGCCCCAGCATTTT; CDR3: CASSYSLPRDNQPQHF
D: NA; V: TRBV6-5; size: NA; J: TRBJ2-1; DNA: TGTGCCAGCAGGCACAGGAGCTCCTACAATGAGCAGTTCTTC; CDR3: CASRHRSSYNEQFF
D: NA; V: TRBV30; size: NA; J: TRBJ2-7; DNA: TGTGCCTGGAGTGTTGATCAGGGTTCCTACGAGCAGTACTTC; CDR3: CAWSVDQGSYEQYF
D: NA; V: TRBV6-1; size: NA; J: TRBJ1-5; DNA: TGTGCCAGCAGTGAAGGCGGGGGTAGCAATCAGCCCCAGCATTTT; CDR3: CASSEGGGSNQPQHF
D: NA; V: TRBV9; size: NA; J: TRBJ2-1; DNA: TGTGCCAGCAGCGTAGAAGGGCGGGTAGCCCCTTACAATGAGCAGTTCTTC; CDR3: CASSVEGRVAPYNEQFF
D: NA; V: TRBV30; size: NA; J: TRBJ2-5; DNA: TGTGCCTGGAGTGGACTGGTGGAGACCCAGTACTTC; CDR3: CAWSGLVETQYF
D: NA; V: TRBV7-8; size: NA; J: TRBJ1-3; DNA: TGTGCCAGCCGACTGTACGGACGGACCCTCTCTGGAAACACCATATATTTT; CDR3: CASRLYGRTLSGNTIYF
D: TRBD1; V: TRBV5-6; size: NA; J: TRBJ1-6; DNA: TGTGCCAGCAGAAACGGACAGGGGGATAATTCACCCCTCCACTTT; CDR3: CASRNGQGDNSPLHF
D: NA; V: TRBV11-1; size: once; J: TRBJ2-1; DNA: TGTGCCAGCAGCTTAGCTTCGGCCTACAATGAGCAGTTCTTC; CDR3: CASSLASAYNEQFF
D: NA; V: TRBV6-5; size: NA; J: TRBJ1-1; DNA: TGTGCCAGCTCTCCCGAGGGTGGGAACACTGAAGCTTTCTTT; CDR3: CASSPEGGNTEAFF
D: TRBD1; V: TRBV2; size: NA; J: TRBJ1-1; DNA: TGTGCCAGCAGTGGTCGGACAGGGGGACGGGGGTACACTGAAGCTTTCTTT; CDR3: CASSGRTGGRGYTEAFF
D: NA; V: TRBV6-5; size: NA; J: TRBJ2-1; DNA: TGTGCCAGCATTCCTGTGAGGGGGGGTTACAATGAGCAGTTCTTC; CDR3: CASIPVRGGYNEQFF
D: NA; V: TRBV7-9; size: NA; J: TRBJ1-2; DNA: TGTGCCAGCAGCTTAGACCTCGGCTACACCTTC; CDR3: CASSLDLGYTF
D: NA; V: TRBV5-8; size: NA; J: TRBJ1-4; DNA: TGTGCCAGCAGCTTGTGGCAGGGCTCAACTAATGAAAAACTGTTTTTT; CDR3: CASSLWQGSTNEKLFF